Listed below are T cell receptor beta chains from one sample, sequenced in a study of T cells in Graves' hyperthyroidism and ophthalmopathy. TCRdb recomputed calls from the multiplex PCR reads with MiXCR, one row per CDR3 protein. This sample yields approximately 210,000 distinct CDR3 sequences, of which 17% are seen a single time; 50% belongs to the top ten. Sequenced sample: blood. Receptors originate from a man aged 45-65 years with Graves' hyperthyroidism. Each CDR3 is given with its conserved first and last residue. Size is stated for part of the rows, as once, few or many counts, or as a class when the clone is expanded.

TRBV27	14	many	CASRTGASSYEQYF
TRBV19	16	-	CASSIRTGFDKSPLHF
TRBV28	12	many	CASSLGRGGYTF
TRBV20-1	13	many	CSALTFRSDTQYF
TRBV7-8	15	-	CASGLGTGGNQPQHF
TRBV5-1	16	few	CASSLRGQGGGETQYF
TRBV4-1	16	few	CASSQDKGAVTYEQYF
TRBV29-1	16	many	CSVEGGETRRSNEQFF
TRBV3-1	15	many	CASSQGPNRNTEAFF
TRBV7-2	17	many	CASSLVGGTALFNEQFF
TRBV24-1	19	many	CATSDSRGRLAGSTDTQYF
TRBV18	14	many	CASSPPSDGEKLFF
TRBV6-1	13	few	CATQAAGGEKLFF
TRBV27	12	many	CASLLSDYEQYF
TRBV20-1	11	-	CSARGGSWQFF
TRBV12-3/TRBV12-4	17	many	CASSLPWGFVTAGELFF
TRBV28	16	many	CASSLFSRELTDTQYF
TRBV18	14	many	CASSELGAGGEQYF
TRBV7-2	14	many	CASSLSRGSSEQYF
TRBV27	13	many	CASSPTEFTEAFF
TRBV20-1	14	many	CSAKRDRFQETQYF
TRBV19	15	few	CASRKPGQSDEKLFF
TRBV5-4	14	-	CASSADLGWDTQYF
TRBV7-2	11	many	CASSSYYEQYF
TRBV11-3	20	-	CASSLTIMSSGRDGANVLTF
TRBV7-8	15	many	CASSLELAGYNEQFF
TRBV28	14	many	CASSLVGGDYEQYF
TRBV12-3/TRBV12-4	13	many	CASSFSENTEAFF
TRBV28	15	many	CASSPAGFAAGELFF
TRBV7-9	14	many	CASSHRGLDGELFF
TRBV19	14	many	CASQTTTNTGELFF
TRBV3-1	14	many	CASSQAAYITEAFF
TRBV7-9	13	-	CASSRQIKYEQYF
TRBV15	12	many	CATAQNNSPLHF
TRBV6-4	15	few	CARNPGHHASYEQYF
TRBV28	18	-	CASSFAREGQIMGDTQYF
TRBV28	16	many	CASSTYKSGTVGPQHF
TRBV28	14	-	CASSLRGRLGEQFF
TRBV2	14	many	CASSEGLAGDTQYF
TRBV20-1	13	many	CSARGQREYEQYF
TRBV11-2	13	many	CASSLLQAGEQYF
TRBV7-2	14	-	CASSQGSTGDDQFF
TRBV5-1	15	-	CASSGRTGATGELFF
TRBV12-3/TRBV12-4	13	few	CASSPQSGKTQYF
TRBV28	16	-	CASSALPPLASGELFF
TRBV3-1	15	many	CASSQGPGENYGYTF
TRBV28	15	few	CASSGTSGYTDTQYF
TRBV20-1	14	-	CSAARTSGNNEQFF
TRBV27	13	few	CASSLEQGLTQYF
TRBV5-8	15	many	CASSRDYQRGNEQFF
TRBV20-1	14	many	CSARSGSSYNEQFF
TRBV18	15	-	CASSPWEGDTDTQYF
TRBV5-5	15	once	CASSLEGTDRLQQYF
TRBV5-1	14	-	CASSFGPEGETQYF
TRBV5-1	16	many	CASSLGGTSGTDEQFF
TRBV7-8	18	-	CASSLRGGGSGRGDEQFF
TRBV28	16	many	CASSRTSGRGSYEQYF
TRBV18	13	many	CASSPQRDQPQHF